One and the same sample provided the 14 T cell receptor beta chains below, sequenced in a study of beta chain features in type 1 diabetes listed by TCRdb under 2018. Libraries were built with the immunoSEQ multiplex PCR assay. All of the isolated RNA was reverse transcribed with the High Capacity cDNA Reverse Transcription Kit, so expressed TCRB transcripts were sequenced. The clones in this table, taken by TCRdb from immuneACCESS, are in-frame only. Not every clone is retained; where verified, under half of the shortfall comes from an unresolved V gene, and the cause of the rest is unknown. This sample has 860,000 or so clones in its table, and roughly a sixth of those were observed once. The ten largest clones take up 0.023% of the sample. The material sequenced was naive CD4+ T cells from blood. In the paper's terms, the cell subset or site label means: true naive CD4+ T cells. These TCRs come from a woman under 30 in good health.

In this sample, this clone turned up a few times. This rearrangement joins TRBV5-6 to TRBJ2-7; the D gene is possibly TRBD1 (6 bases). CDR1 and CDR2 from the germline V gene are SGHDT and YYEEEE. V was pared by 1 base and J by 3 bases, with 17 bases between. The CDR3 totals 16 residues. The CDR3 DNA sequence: TGTGCCAGCAGCTTGATAGGGCAGGGGACGGTCTACGAGCAGTACTTC. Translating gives CASSLIGQGTVYEQYF.

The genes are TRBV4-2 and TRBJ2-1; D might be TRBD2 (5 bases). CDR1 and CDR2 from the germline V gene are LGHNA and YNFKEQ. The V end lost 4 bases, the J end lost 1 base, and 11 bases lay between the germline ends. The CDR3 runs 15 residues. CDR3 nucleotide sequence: TGTGCCAGCAGCCCAAGCGGCCATTCCTACAATGAGCAGTTCTTC. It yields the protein CASSPSGHSYNEQFF.

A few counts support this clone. CDR3 amino acids: CASSQGRTTAYNEQFF. The DNA of the CDR3 is TGCGCCAGCAGCCAAGGTAGGACTACAGCTTACAATGAGCAGTTCTTC. J is TRBJ2-1 and V is TRBV4-3; D possibly corresponds to TRBD2 (6 bases). This CDR3 comprises 16 residues. V shed 1 base and J shed 4 bases, with 14 bases lying between them. From germline, CDR1 is LGHNA and CDR2 YSLEER.

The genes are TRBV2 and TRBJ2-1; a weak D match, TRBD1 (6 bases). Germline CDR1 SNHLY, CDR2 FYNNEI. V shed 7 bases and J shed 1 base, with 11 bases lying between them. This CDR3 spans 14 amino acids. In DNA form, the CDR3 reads TGTGCCAGCACCCGACAGGCTTCCTACAATGAGCAGTTCTTC. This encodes CASTRQASYNEQFF.

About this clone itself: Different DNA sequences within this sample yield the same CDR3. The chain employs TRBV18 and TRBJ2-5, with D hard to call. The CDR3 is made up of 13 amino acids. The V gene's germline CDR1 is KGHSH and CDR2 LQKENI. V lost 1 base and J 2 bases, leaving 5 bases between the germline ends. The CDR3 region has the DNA TGTGCCAGCTCACCACGGGATCAAGAGACCCAGTACTTC. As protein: CASSPRDQETQYF.

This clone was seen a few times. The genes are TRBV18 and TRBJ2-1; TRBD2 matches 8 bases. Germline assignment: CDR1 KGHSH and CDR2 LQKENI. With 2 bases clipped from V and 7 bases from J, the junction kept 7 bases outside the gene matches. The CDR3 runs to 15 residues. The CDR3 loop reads CASSPRGTRRNEQFF. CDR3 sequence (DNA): TGTGCCAGCTCACCAAGGGGGACTAGGAGGAATGAGCAGTTCTTC.

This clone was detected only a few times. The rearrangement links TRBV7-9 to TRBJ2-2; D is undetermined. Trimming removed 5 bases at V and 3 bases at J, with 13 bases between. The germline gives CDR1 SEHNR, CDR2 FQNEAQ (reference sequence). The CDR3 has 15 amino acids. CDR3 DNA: TGTGCCAGCAGCCCCCGACCTCAAGACACCGGGGAGCTGTTTTTT. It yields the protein CASSPRPQDTGELFF. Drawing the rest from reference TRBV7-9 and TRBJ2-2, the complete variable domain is DTGVSQNPRHKITKRGQNVTFRCDPISEHNRLYWYRQTLGQGPEFLTYFQNEAQLEKSRLLSDRFSAERPKGSFSTLEIQRTEQGDSAMYLCASSPRPQDTGELFFGEGSRLTVL.

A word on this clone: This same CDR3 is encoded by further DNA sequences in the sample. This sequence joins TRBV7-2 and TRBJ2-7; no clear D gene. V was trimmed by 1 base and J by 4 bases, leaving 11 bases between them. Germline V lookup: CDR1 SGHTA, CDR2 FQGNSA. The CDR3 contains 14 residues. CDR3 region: CASSLESGRYEQYF. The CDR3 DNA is TGTGCCAGCAGCTTAGAAAGTGGACGGTACGAGCAGTACTTC.

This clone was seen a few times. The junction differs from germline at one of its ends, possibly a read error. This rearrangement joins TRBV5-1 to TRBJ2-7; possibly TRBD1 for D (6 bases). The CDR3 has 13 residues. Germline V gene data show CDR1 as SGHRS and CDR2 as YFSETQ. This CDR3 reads CASSLGGHYVQYF. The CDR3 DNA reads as TGCGCCAGCAGCTTGGGGGGGCATTACGTGCAGTACTTC.

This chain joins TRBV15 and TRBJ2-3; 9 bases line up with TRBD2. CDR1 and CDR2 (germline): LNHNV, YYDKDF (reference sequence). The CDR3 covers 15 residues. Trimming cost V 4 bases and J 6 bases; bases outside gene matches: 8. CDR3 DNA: TGTGCCACCAGCATCCTTAGCGGGAGTGTGGATACGCAGTATTTT. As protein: CATSILSGSVDTQYF.

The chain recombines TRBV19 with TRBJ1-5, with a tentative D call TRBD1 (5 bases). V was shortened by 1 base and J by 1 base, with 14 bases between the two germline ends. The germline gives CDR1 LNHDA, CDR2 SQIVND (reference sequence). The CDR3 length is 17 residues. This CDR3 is CASSIGVRGKSNQPQHF. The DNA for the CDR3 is TGTGCCAGTAGTATAGGAGTTCGGGGGAAGAGCAATCAGCCCCAGCATTTT.

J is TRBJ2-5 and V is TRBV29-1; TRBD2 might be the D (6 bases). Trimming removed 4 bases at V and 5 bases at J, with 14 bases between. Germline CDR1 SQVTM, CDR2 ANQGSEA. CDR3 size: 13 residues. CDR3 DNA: TGCAGCGTTGGGCTTGGGAGGTGGGAGACCCAGTACTTC. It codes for CSVGLGRWETQYF.

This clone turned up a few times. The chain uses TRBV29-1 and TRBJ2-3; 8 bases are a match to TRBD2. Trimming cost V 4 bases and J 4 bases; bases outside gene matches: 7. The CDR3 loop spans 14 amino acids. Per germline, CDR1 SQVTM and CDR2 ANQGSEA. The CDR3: CSVVRSGSPDTQYF. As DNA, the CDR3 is TGCAGCGTTGTCCGCAGCGGGAGTCCAGATACGCAGTATTTT.

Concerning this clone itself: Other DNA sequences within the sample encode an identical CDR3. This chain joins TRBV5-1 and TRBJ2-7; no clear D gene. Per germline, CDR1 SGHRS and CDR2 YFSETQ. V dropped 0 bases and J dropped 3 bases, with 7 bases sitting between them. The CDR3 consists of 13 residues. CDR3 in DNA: TGCGCCAGCAGCTTGGCTAGAAGCTACGAGCAGTACTTC. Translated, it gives CASSLARSYEQYF.